This entry lists 8 T cell receptor beta chains sequenced from one sample in a study of breast tumors, draining lymph nodes, adjacent tissues. TCRdb analysed the multiplex PCR reads with MiXCR anew, one entry per CDR3 protein. This sample has approximately 210,000 distinct CDR3 sequences, with under 35% found just once. Samples came from axillary lymph nodes draining the breast cancer. Sequencing input: axillary lymph node tissue. The receptors were sampled from a female donor with breast cancer. Some clones in this sample may be carry-over from other donors' samples.

This clonotype was seen a few times. The V call is TRBV6-1, the J call TRBJ2-5; TRBD2 aligns across 7 bases. Germline loops: CDR1 MNHNS, CDR2 SASEGT. The CDR3 runs 15 residues. With V trimmed by 5 bases and J by 3 bases, 9 bases remained unmatched. CDR3 sequence: CASSYVGRGEETQYF. CDR3 coding DNA: TGTGCCAGCAGTTACGTTGGCCGGGGGGAAGAGACCCAGTACTTC.

This chain connects TRBV3-1 to TRBJ2-7, with 10 bases matching TRBD2. Germline lookup yields CDR1 LGHDT and CDR2 YNNKEL (reference sequence). V lost 3 bases, J lost 1 base, and 6 bases stayed unmatched. CDR3 size: 16 residues. Here the CDR3 DNA reads TGTGCCAGCAGCCATGTAGCGGGAGGTAAATCCTACGAGCAGTACTTC. This codes for CASSHVAGGKSYEQYF.

This clonotype was picked up many times. The chain recombines TRBV2 with TRBJ2-2; no firm D call. Germline assignment: CDR1 SNHLY and CDR2 FYNNEI. The CDR3 has 14 residues. Trimming pared 2 bases from V and 1 base from J, leaving 5 bases between. The chain's CDR3 is CASSERRNTGELFF. The CDR3 DNA follows: TGTGCCAGCAGTGAAAGACGGAACACCGGGGAGCTGTTTTTT.

The chain uses TRBV25-1 and TRBJ2-2; possible D gene TRBD2, 5 bases. The CDR3 consists of 16 residues. The V end was cut by 8 bases, the J end by 0 bases, with 16 bases between. Germline CDR1 is MGHDK and CDR2 is SYGVNS. CDR3 loop: CASSPFAGANTGELFF. CDR3 nucleotide sequence: TGTGCCAGCTCACCGTTCGCGGGCGCGAACACCGGGGAGCTGTTTTTT.

This clonotype was recorded a few times. A read error may explain this, as a much larger clone is one base away. The gene calls are TRBV15 and TRBJ1-5; 10 bases fit TRBD1. The CDR3 extends over 17 amino acids. Germline V gives CDR1 LNHNV, CDR2 YYDKDF (reference sequence). The DNA for the CDR3 is TGTGCCACCAGCAAGGACAGGGGGATTAATAGCAATCAGCCCCGGCATTTT. Protein product: CATSKDRGINSNQPRHF.

This clonotype was counted many times. The chain has TRBV11-2 and TRBJ1-3; no clear D. Germline loops: CDR1 SGHAT, CDR2 FQNNGV. CDR3 length equals 13 residues. V dropped 2 bases and J dropped 4 bases, with 6 bases sitting between them. The CDR3 nucleotides are TGTGCCAGCAGCTTATACCTCGGAAACACCATATATTTT. It is translated as CASSLYLGNTIYF.

On this clonotype itself: A much larger clone lies a single base off, so this may be a read error. The CDR3 reads CASSHSRAASVNTIYF. The CDR3, as DNA: TGTGCCAGCAGTCACTCGAGGGCAGCCTCTGTTAACACCATATATTTT. The J gene is TRBJ1-3, the V gene TRBV6-6; D is ambiguous. CDR1 and CDR2 (germline): MNHNY, SVGAGI (reference sequence). There are 16 residues in the CDR3.

In this sample, this clonotype turned up many times. The rearrangement links TRBV11-3 to TRBJ2-7, with 9 bases fitting TRBD2. Germline lookup yields CDR1 SGHNT and CDR2 YENEEA. The CDR3 has 16 residues. The trim removed 4 bases at V and 6 bases at J, leaving 13 bases unmatched. CDR3 sequence reads: CASSSRLLAGPFEQYF. DNA of the CDR3: TGTGCCAGCAGCTCCCGGCTGCTAGCGGGACCCTTCGAGCAGTACTTC.